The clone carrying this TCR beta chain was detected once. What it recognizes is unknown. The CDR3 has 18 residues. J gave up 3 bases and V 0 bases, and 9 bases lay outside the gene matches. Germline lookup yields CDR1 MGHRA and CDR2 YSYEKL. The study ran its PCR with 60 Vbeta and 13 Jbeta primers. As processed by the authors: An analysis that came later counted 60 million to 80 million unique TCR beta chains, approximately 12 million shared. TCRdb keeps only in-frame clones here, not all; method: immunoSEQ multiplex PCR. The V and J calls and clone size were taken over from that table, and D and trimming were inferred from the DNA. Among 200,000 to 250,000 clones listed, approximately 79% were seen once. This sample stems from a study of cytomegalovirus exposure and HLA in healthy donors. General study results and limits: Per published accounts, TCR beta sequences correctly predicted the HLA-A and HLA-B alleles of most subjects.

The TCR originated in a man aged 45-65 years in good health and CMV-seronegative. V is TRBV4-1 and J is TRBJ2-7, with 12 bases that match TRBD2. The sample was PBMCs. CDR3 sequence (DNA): TGCGCCAGCAGCCAAGATCTGGGACTAGCGGGCCGAGACTACGAGCAGTACTTC. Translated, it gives CASSQDLGLAGRDYEQYF.